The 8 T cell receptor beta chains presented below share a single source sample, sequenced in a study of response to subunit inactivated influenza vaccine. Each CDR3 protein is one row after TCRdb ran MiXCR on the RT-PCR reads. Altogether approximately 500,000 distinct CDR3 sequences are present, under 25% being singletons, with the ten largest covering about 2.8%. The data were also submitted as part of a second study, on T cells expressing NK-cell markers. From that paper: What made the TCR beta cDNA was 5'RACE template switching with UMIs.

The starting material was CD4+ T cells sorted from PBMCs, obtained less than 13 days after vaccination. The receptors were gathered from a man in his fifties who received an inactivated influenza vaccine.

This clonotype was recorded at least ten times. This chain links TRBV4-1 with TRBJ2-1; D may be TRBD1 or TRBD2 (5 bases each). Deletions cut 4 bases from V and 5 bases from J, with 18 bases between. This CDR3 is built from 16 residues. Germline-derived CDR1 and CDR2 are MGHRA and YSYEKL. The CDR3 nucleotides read TGCGCCAGCAGCCCTAGACAGCGGTCGGCGAACAATGAGCAGTTCTTC. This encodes CASSPRQRSANNEQFF.

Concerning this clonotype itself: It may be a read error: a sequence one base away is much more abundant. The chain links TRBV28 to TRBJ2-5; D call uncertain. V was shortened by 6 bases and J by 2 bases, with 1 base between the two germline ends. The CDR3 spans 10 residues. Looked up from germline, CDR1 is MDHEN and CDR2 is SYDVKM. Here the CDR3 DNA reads TGTGCCAGCAGACAAGAGACCCAGTACTTC. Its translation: CASRQETQYF.

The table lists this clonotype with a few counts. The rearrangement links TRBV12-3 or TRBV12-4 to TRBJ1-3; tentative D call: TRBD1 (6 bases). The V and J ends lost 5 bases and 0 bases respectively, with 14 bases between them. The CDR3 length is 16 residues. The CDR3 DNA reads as TGTGCCAGCAGTATACGACAGGCGTACTCTGGAAACACCATATATTTT. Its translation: CASSIRQAYSGNTIYF.

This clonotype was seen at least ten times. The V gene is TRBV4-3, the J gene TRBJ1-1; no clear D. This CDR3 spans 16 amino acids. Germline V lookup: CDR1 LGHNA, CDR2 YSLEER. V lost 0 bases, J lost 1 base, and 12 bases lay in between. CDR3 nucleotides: TGCGCCAGCAGCCAAGATTGGCTGACGGAGAACACTGAAGCTTTCTTT. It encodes CASSQDWLTENTEAFF.

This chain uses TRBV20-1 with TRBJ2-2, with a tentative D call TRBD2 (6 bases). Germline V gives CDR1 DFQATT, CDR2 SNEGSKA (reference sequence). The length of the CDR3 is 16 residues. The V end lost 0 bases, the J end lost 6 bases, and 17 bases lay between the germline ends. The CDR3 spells CSARDTRRGEAGELFF. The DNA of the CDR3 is TGCAGTGCTAGAGATACGAGGCGAGGGGAGGCCGGGGAGCTGTTTTTT.

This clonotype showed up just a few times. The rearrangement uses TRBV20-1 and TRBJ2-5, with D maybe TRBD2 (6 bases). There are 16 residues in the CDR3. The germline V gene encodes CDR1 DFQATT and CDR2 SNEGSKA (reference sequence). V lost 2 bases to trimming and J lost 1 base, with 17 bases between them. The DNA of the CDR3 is TGCAGTGCTAGATTATTAGGCGGGGCCACCCAAGAGACCCAGTACTTC. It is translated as CSARLLGGATQETQYF.

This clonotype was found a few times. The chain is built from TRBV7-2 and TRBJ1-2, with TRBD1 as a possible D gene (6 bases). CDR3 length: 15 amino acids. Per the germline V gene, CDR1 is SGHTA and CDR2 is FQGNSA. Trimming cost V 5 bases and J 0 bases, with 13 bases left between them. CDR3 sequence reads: CASSERGQTNYGYTF. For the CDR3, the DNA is TGTGCCAGCAGCGAAAGAGGACAGACTAACTATGGCTACACCTTC.

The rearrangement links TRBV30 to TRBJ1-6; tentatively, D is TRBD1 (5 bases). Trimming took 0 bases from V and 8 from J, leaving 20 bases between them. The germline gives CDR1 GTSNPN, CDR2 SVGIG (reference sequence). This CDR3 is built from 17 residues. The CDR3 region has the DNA TGTGCCTGGAGTGTAGTGGGACTAAAGGTCCTGGATTCACCCCTCCACTTT. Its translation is CAWSVVGLKVLDSPLHF.